These T cell receptor beta chains were read from a single sample in a study of radiotherapy plus CTLA-4 blockade in lung cancer. Only in-frame clones appear in the TCRdb table, and some are missing; sequencing was by immunoSEQ multiplex PCR. The sample contains tens of thousands of clones, around 70% of which appear only once. The sequencing used peripheral blood, collected from a patient treated with radiotherapy plus ipilimumab. These TCRs come from a human donor with non-small cell lung cancer whose response to radiotherapy plus ipilimumab could not be evaluated. Both conserved end residues are part of each CDR3. A D gene is named only where the DNA matches it firmly. Some rows mark clone size as missing; the rest say once, few, many or name a class of expanded clone.

>TRBD1|-|TRBV6-5|13|TRBJ2-7
TGTGCCAGCAGTGTAACAGGGGACCACGAGCAGTACTTC
CASSVTGDHEQYF
>TRBD2|few|TRBV30|15|TRBJ2-5
TGTGCCTGGACTCCTCCGGGGGGGGCCAGAGAGACCCAGTACTTC
CAWTPPGGARETQYF
>-|-|TRBV10-1|14|TRBJ2-4
TGCGCCAGCAGTGAGGGTGCGGCCAAAAACATTCAGTACTTC
CASSEGAAKNIQYF
>-|-|TRBV18|17|TRBJ2-1
TGTGCCAGCTCACCGCAGAGGGGGGCGGGAGTCCTCAATGAGCAGTTCTTC
CASSPQRGAGVLNEQFF
>TRBD1|few|TRBV7-9|18|TRBJ2-3
TGTGCCAGCAGCCCACCGACCCGATTGACAGGGGGTGCAGATACGCAGTATTTT
CASSPPTRLTGGADTQYF
>TRBD1|-|TRBV6-6|15|TRBJ1-4
TGTGCCAGCAGTAAGCGACAGGGGACTGGTGAAAAACTGTTTTTT
CASSKRQGTGEKLFF
>TRBD1|-|TRBV2|14|TRBJ2-1
TGTGCCAGCAGTAGACAGGGTCTAGACAATGAGCAGTTCTTC
CASSRQGLDNEQFF
>-|-|TRBV4-3|17|TRBJ2-1
TGCGCCAGCAGCCAAGAGTCCCGGGGTTCCTCCTACAATGAGCAGTTCTTC
CASSQESRGSSYNEQFF
>TRBD1|-|TRBV18|15|TRBJ2-1
TGTGCCAGCTCACCATGGGACAGGGTGTGGAATGAGCAGTTCTTC
CASSPWDRVWNEQFF
>-|once|TRBV5-4|17|TRBJ1-5
TGTGCCAGCAGCTTCAAATCGGACAGCTATAGCAATCAGCCCCAGCATTTT
CASSFKSDSYSNQPQHF
>TRBD2|-|TRBV5-1|15|TRBJ2-1
TGCGCCAGCAGCTTGACTAGCGGGAGGACCAATGAGCAGTTCTTC
CASSLTSGRTNEQFF
>TRBD1|-|TRBV11-2|16|TRBJ1-2
TGTGCCAGCAGCCCCCGTTCGACAGGGACTGGGTATGGCTACACCTTC
CASSPRSTGTGYGYTF
>-|once|TRBV28|13|TRBJ2-7
TGTGCCAGCAGTTTATCCTCAGGGTACGAGCAGTACTTC
CASSLSSGYEQYF
>TRBD1|-|TRBV5-4|14|TRBJ1-1
TGTGCCAGCGGAGACAGGGGGCGCCGCACTGAAGCTTTCTTT
CASGDRGRRTEAFF
>-|-|TRBV19|15|TRBJ1-2
TGTGCCAGTAGTATTGGACAGAGAGCTAACTATGGCTACACCTTC
CASSIGQRANYGYTF
>TRBD1|-|TRBV6-1|12|TRBJ1-2
TGTGCCAGCAGGACAGGGAGCTATGGCTACACCTTC
CASRTGSYGYTF
>-|few|TRBV5-1|13|TRBJ1-2
TGCGCCAGCAGCCCCCGGGACACTGGTGGCTACACCTTC
CASSPRDTGGYTF
>-|-|TRBV5-1|15|TRBJ2-7
TGCGCCAGCAGCGTGGACACTGGGAGCTCCTACGAGCAGTACTTC
CASSVDTGSSYEQYF
>TRBD2|-|TRBV6-1|13|TRBJ2-5
TGTGCCAGCAGCCGGGAGGGCGGAGAGACCCAGTACTTC
CASSREGGETQYF
>TRBD1|few|TRBV6-5|12|TRBJ2-5
TGTGCCAGCAGAACAGGGGTAGAGACCCAGTACTTC
CASRTGVETQYF
>TRBD2|few|TRBV5-8|18|TRBJ2-7
TGTGCCAGCAGCTTTGGTGCCAGCGGGAGGGCCTTCCCCTACGAGCAGTACTTC
CASSFGASGRAFPYEQYF
>-|-|TRBV6-6|15|TRBJ1-1
TGTGCCAGCAGTTACTCGACGCGGTCGAACACTGAAGCTTTCTTT
CASSYSTRSNTEAFF
>-|-|TRBV6-5|14|TRBJ2-7
TGTGCCAGCAATCGAATGGGGGGAAGGGACGAGCAGTACTTC
CASNRMGGRDEQYF
>-|-|TRBV7-9|13|TRBJ1-1
TGTGCCAGCAGCTTAGCGGGGGAGGGTGAAGCTTTCTTT
CASSLAGEGEAFF
>-|-|TRBV5-6|14|TRBJ2-5
TGTGCCAGCAGCTTGGCCAAGCTACAAGAGACCCAGTACTTC
CASSLAKLQETQYF
>-|-|TRBV7-2|14|TRBJ1-1
TGTGCCAGCAGCTTAAGGCGGTCTTCGCTAGAAGCTTTCTTT
CASSLRRSSLEAFF
>TRBD1|-|TRBV11-2|15|TRBJ2-3
TGTGCCAGCAGCCGTGAGGGACAGTTGACAGATACGCAGTATTTT
CASSREGQLTDTQYF
>TRBD2|-|TRBV27|15|TRBJ2-2
TGTGCCAGCAGGACTAGCGGAGCGAACACCGGGGAGCTGTTTTTT
CASRTSGANTGELFF
>TRBD2|-|TRBV11-2|14|TRBJ2-1
TGTGCCAGCAGCCCTCTAGCGGGAGTTAATGAGCAGTTCTTC
CASSPLAGVNEQFF
>-|-|TRBV2|13|TRBJ1-1
TGTGCCAGCAGTCCACAGGGCAACACTGAAGCTTTCTTT
CASSPQGNTEAFF
>-|few|TRBV19|14|TRBJ1-1
TGTGCCAGTAGTAAATCAGGGGTCAGCGCTGAAGCTTTCTTT
CASSKSGVSAEAFF
>TRBD1|-|TRBV9|15|TRBJ2-7
TGTGCCAGCAGCGCCGGAAGGACAGGAGCCTACGAGCAGTACTTC
CASSAGRTGAYEQYF
>TRBD1|-|TRBV11-2|14|TRBJ1-6
TGTGCCAGCAGCTCCGGGACAGCAAATTCACCCCTCCACTTT
CASSSGTANSPLHF
>-|-|TRBV4-3|13|TRBJ1-2
TGCGCCAGCAGTCCCCAGCGTCGGGGTGGCTACACCTTC
CASSPQRRGGYTF
>-|-|TRBV5-5|14|TRBJ1-4
TGTGCCAGCATGGGTGGACAGTCTAATGAAAAACTGTTTTTT
CASMGGQSNEKLFF
>TRBD1|few|TRBV6-1|14|TRBJ1-1
TGTGCCAGCCGAATTCCGGGACAGGGCCCTGAAGCTTTCTTT
CASRIPGQGPEAFF
>TRBD1|-|TRBV5-1|16|TRBJ1-2
TGCGCCAGCAGCAGTGTGTCAGGGGGCGCGGGCTATGGCTACACCTTC
CASSSVSGGAGYGYTF
>TRBD1|-|TRBV5-1|13|TRBJ2-5
TGCGCCAGCACCCCGACAGGGGGAGAGACCCAGTACTTC
CASTPTGGETQYF
>TRBD2|-|TRBV30|15|TRBJ2-7
TGTGCCTGGAGTCCCTTAGCGGGGGTCTCCTACGAGCAGTACTTC
CAWSPLAGVSYEQYF
>-|-|TRBV7-2|14|TRBJ2-5
TGTGCCAGCAGTCCAAGGGGTGGCGGAGAGACCCAGTACTTC
CASSPRGGGETQYF
>-|once|TRBV5-1|15|TRBJ1-1
TGCGCCAGCAGCTTGCGGGGTGGATGGTACACTGAAGCTTTCTTT
CASSLRGGWYTEAFF
>-|-|TRBV5-1|14|TRBJ2-7
TGCGCCAGCAGCTTGGCCACAGACTACTACGAGCAGTACTTC
CASSLATDYYEQYF
>-|-|TRBV27|13|TRBJ1-1
TGTGCCAGCAAGGAGCCCGGGAACACTGAAGCTTTCTTT
CASKEPGNTEAFF
>TRBD2|few|TRBV19|19|TRBJ2-1
TGTGCCAGTAGTATCGTTTGGGATTATGCGGGAGCGGGCTACAATGAGCAGTTCTTC
CASSIVWDYAGAGYNEQFF
>TRBD2|-|TRBV5-4|18|TRBJ2-7
TGTGCCAGCAGCCCTCCGGGGGGGGAGACGCCCCTGGTGGACGAGCAGTACTTC
CASSPPGGETPLVDEQYF
>-|-|TRBV7-2|14|TRBJ1-2
TGTGCCAGCAGCTTAGGCAGGGGAAACTATGGCTACACCTTC
CASSLGRGNYGYTF
>-|-|TRBV6-5|15|TRBJ1-4
TGTGCCAGCAGTTCCTCTGGTGGGGCGGGGGAAAAACTGTTTTTT
CASSSSGGAGEKLFF
>-|once|TRBV7-3|13|TRBJ1-1
TGTGCCAGCAGCCCACAGACGGGGACTGAAGCTTTCTTT
CASSPQTGTEAFF
>TRBD1|once|TRBV5-1|17|TRBJ2-2
TGCGCCAGCAGCTTGGAGGGACAGCTCCTAGACTGGAGGGAGCTGTTTTTT
CASSLEGQLLDWRELFF
>-|few|TRBV18|17|TRBJ2-6
TGTGCCAGCTCACTACAGGCACCGGTTTCTGGGGCCAACGTCCTGACTTTC
CASSLQAPVSGANVLTF
>-|-|TRBV6-1|15|TRBJ1-3
TGTGCCAGCAGGCGATCCCTTTTCTCTGGAAACACCATATATTTT
CASRRSLFSGNTIYF
>-|few|TRBV18|15|TRBJ1-3
TGTGCCAGCTCACAGGGGCAGAGCTCTGGAAACACCATATATTTT
CASSQGQSSGNTIYF
>TRBD2|-|TRBV29-1|14|TRBJ2-7
TGCAGCACTCTCGGGACTAGCGGGATTTACGAGCAGTACTTC
CSTLGTSGIYEQYF
>TRBD1|once|TRBV19|14|TRBJ2-1
TGTGCCAGTAGTTGGACAGGGGGCATCAATGAGCAGTTCTTC
CASSWTGGINEQFF